The present T cell receptor (beta chain) was sequenced within a study of blood T cell repertoires in COVID-19. Trimming took 0 bases from V and 1 from J; bases not matched to a gene: 6. Germline CDR1 and CDR2: LNHNV and YYDKDF (reference sequence). The CDR3 is 17 amino acids. As handled by the study authors: For nucleated cells, counts were estimated from reference gene primer amplification. Data came from immunoSEQ multiplex PCR; TCRdb stores just in-frame clones and leaves some out. V, J and clone size were drawn from that table, and D and trimming were deduced from the DNA. The table includes approximately 45,000 clones, about 85% detected once.

Sequences were obtained from peripheral blood. V and J are TRBV15 and TRBJ2-3; 8 bases are a match to TRBD2. This clonotype originated in a human donor in a cohort sampled during active COVID-19. CDR3 nucleotide sequence: TGTGCCACCAGCAGAGATTTAAGCGGGAGACGCACAGATACGCAGTATTTT. Its translation is CATSRDLSGRRTDTQYF.